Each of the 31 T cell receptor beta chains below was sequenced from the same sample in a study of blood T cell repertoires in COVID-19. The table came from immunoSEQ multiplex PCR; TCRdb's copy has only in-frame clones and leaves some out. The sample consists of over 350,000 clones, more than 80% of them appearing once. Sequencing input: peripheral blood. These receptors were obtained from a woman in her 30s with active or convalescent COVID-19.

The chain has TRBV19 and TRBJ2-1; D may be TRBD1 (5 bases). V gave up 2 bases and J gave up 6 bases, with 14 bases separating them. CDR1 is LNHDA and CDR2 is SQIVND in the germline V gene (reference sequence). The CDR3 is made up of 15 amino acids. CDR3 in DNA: TGTGCCAGTAGTATACTCACAGGTCTATCCAATGAGCAGTTCTTC. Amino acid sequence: CASSILTGLSNEQFF.

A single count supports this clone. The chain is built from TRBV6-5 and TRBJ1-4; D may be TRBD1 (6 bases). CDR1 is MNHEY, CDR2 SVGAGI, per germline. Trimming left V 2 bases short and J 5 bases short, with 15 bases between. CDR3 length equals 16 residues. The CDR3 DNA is TGTGCCAGCAGTTACGCCTGGACAGAACAAAATGAAAAACTGTTTTTT. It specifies CASSYAWTEQNEKLFF.

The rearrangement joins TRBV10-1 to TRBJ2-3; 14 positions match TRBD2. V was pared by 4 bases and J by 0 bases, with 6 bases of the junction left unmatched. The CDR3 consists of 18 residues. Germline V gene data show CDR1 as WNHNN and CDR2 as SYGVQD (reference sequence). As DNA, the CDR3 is TGCGCCAGCAGTGGCGGGACTAGCGGGGGCCTCAGCACAGATACGCAGTATTTT. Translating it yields CASSGGTSGGLSTDTQYF.

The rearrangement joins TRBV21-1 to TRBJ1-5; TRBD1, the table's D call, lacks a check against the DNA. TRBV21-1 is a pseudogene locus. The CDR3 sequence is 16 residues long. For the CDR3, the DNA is TGTGCCAGCAGCAAAGACGGGACAGAGGACGTACAGCCCCAGCATTTT. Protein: CASSKDGTEDVQPQHF.

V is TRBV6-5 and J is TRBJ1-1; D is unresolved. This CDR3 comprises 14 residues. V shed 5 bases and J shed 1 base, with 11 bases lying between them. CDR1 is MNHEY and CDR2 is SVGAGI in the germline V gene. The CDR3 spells CASSHTTQNTEAFF. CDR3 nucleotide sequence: TGTGCCAGCAGTCATACAACCCAGAACACTGAAGCTTTCTTT.

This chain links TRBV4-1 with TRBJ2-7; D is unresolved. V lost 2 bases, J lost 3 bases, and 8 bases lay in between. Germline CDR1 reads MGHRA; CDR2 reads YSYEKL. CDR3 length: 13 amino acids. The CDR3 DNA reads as TGCGCCAGCAGCCAACAGATCGTCTACGAGCAGTACTTC. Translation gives CASSQQIVYEQYF.

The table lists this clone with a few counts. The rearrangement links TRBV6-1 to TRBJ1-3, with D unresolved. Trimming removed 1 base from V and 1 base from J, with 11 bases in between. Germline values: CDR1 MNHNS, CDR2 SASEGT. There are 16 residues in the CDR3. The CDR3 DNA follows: TGTGCCAGCAGTGAAGTGGGCGGGTGGTCTGGAAACACCATATATTTT. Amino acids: CASSEVGGWSGNTIYF.

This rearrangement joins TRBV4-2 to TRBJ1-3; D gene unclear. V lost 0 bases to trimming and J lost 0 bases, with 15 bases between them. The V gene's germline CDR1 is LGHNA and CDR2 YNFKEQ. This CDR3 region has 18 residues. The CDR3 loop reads CASSQEIDAGHSGNTIYF. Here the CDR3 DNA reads TGTGCCAGCAGCCAAGAGATTGACGCAGGCCACTCTGGAAACACCATATATTTT.

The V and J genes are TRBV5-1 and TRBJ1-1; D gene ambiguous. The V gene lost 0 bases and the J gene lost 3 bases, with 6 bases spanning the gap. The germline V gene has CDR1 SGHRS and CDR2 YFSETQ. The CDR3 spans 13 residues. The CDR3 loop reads CASSLERYTEAFF. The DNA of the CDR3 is TGCGCCAGCAGCTTGGAACGGTACACTGAAGCTTTCTTT.

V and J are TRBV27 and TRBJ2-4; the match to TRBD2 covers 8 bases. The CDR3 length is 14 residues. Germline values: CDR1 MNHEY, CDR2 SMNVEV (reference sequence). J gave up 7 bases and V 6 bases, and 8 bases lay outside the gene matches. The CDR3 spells CASSAIAGPNIQYF. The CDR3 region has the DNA TGTGCCAGCAGCGCAATAGCGGGACCTAACATTCAGTACTTC.

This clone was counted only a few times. CDR3 DNA: TGTGCCAGCAGTGTGCCACTAGCGGGAGGGCTTAACCCCTACGAGCAGTACTTC. Its translation: CASSVPLAGGLNPYEQYF. This rearrangement joins TRBV6-1 to TRBJ2-7, with TRBD2 matching 13 bases. Trimming removed 4 bases from V and 2 bases from J; junction bases left unmatched: 11. This CDR3 comprises 18 residues. CDR1 is MNHNS and CDR2 is SASEGT in the germline V gene.

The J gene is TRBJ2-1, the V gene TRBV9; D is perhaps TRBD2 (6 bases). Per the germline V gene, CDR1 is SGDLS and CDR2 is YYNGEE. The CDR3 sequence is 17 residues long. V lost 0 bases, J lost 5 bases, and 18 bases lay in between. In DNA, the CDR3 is TGTGCCAGCAGCGTAGACCCCGGGAGAAGGGTTGACAATGAGCAGTTCTTC. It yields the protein CASSVDPGRRVDNEQFF.

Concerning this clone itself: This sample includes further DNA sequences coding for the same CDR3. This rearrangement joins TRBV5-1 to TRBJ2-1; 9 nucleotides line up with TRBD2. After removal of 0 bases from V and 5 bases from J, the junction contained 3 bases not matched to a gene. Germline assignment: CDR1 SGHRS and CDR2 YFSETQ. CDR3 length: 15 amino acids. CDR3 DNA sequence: TGCGCCAGCAGCTTGGTGGCTAGCGGGAACAATGAGCAGTTCTTC. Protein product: CASSLVASGNNEQFF. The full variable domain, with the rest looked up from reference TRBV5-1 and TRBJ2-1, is KAGVTQTPRYLIKTRGQQVTLSCSPISGHRSVSWYQQTPGQGLQFLFEYFSETQRNKGNFPGRFSGRQFSNSRSEMNVSTLELGDSALYLCASSLVASGNNEQFFGPGTRLTVL.

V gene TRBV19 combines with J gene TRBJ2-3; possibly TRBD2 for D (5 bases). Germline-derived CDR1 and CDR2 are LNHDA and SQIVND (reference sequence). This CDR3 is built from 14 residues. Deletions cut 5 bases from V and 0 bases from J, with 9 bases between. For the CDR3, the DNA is TGTGCCAGTAGTGATCCGGGAAGCACAGATACGCAGTATTTT. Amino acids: CASSDPGSTDTQYF.

The CDR3 sequence: CASRRADTPYGYTF. In DNA, the CDR3 is TGTGCCAGTAGGAGGGCTGATACTCCCTATGGCTACACCTTC. The chain uses TRBV19 and TRBJ1-2; D gene ambiguous. The length of the CDR3 is 14 residues. Germline V gene sequence: CDR1 LNHDA, CDR2 SQIVND (reference sequence). The V gene lost 6 bases and the J gene lost 4 bases, with 15 bases spanning the gap.

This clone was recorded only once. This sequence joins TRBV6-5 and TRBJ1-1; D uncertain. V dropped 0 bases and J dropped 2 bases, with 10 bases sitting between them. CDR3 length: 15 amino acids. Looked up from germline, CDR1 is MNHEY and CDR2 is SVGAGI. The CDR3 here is CASSYSVADNTEAFF. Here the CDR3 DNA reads TGTGCCAGCAGTTACTCGGTCGCAGATAACACTGAAGCTTTCTTT.

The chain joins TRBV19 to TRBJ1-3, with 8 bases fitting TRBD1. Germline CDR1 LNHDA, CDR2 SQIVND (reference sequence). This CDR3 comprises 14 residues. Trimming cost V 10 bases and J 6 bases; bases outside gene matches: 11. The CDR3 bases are TGTGCCACTTCAAGGGGACAGGCCCAAAACACCATATATTTT. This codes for CATSRGQAQNTIYF.

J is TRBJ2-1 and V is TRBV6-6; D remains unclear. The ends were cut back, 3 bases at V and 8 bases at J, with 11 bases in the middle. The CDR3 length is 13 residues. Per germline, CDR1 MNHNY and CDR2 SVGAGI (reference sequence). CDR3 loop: CASSYHRLDEQFF. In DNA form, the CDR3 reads TGTGCCAGCAGTTATCACCGGTTGGATGAGCAGTTCTTC.

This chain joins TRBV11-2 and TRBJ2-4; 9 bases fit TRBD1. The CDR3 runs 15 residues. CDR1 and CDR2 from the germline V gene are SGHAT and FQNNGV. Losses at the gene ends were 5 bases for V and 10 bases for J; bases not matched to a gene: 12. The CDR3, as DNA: TGTGCCAGCAGCCCTTATACGGGACAGGGTGGAATTCAGTACTTC. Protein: CASSPYTGQGGIQYF.

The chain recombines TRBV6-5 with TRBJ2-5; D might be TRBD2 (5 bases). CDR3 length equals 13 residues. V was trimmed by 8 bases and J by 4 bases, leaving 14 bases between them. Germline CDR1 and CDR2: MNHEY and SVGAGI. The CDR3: CASSVRVGETQYF. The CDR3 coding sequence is TGTGCCAGCTCGGTGAGGGTAGGAGAGACCCAGTACTTC.

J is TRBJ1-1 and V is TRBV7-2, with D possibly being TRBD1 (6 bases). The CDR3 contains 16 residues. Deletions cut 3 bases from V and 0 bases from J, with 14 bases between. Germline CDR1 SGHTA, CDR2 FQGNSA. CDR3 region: CASSFPMTGMNTEAFF. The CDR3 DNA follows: TGTGCCAGCAGCTTTCCAATGACAGGCATGAACACTGAAGCTTTCTTT.

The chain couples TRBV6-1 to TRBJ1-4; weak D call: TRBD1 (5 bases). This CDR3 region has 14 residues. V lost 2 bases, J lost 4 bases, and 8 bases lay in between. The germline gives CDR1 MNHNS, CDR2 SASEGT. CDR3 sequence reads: CASSEFRGNEKLFF. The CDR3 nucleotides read TGTGCCAGCAGTGAATTTAGGGGTAATGAAAAACTGTTTTTT.

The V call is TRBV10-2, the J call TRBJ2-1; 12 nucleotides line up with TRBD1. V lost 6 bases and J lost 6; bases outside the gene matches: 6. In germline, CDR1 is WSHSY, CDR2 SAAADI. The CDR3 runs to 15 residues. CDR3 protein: CASSAGTGGPNEQFF. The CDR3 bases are TGCGCCAGCAGCGCCGGGACAGGGGGCCCCAATGAGCAGTTCTTC.

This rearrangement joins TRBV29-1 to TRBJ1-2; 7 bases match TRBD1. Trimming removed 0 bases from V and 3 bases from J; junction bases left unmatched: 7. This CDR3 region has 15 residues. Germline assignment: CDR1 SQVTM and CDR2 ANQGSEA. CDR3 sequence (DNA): TGCAGCGTTGAAGATCCGGAGGGGGCCGACTATGGCTACACCTTC. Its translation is CSVEDPEGADYGYTF. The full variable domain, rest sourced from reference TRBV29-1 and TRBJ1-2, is SAVISQKPSRDICQRGTSLTIQCQVDSQVTMMFWYRQQPGQSLTLIATANQGSEATYESGFVIDKFPISRPNLTFSTLTVSNMSPEDSSIYLCSVEDPEGADYGYTFGSGTRLTVV.

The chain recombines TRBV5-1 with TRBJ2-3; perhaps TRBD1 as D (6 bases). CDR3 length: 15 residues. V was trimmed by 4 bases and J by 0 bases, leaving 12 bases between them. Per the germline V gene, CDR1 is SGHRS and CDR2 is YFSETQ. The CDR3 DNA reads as TGCGCCAGCAGCAAGCCAACAGGGAGCACAGATACGCAGTATTTT. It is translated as CASSKPTGSTDTQYF.

CDR3 DNA: TGTGCCTGGAGCCCTTCACCAGGCACTGAAGCTTTCTTT. Residues: CAWSPSPGTEAFF. The chain carries TRBV30 and TRBJ1-1; D unclear. The germline V gene encodes CDR1 GTSNPN and CDR2 SVGIG (reference sequence). Trimming removed 3 bases at V and 4 bases at J, with 12 bases between. This CDR3 is built from 13 residues.

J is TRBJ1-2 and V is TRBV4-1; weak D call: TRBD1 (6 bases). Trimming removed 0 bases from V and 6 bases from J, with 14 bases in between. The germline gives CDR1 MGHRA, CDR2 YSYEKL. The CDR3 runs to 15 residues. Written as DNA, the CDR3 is TGCGCCAGCAGCCAAGACAGGGGTAGGGTTGATGGCTACACCTTC. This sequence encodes CASSQDRGRVDGYTF.

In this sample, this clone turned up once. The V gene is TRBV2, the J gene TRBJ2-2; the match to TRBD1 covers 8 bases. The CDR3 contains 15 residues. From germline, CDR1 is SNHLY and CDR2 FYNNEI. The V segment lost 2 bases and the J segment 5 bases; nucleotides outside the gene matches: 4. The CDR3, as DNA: TGTGCCAGCAGTGAATTAGGACAGGGAACCGGGGAGCTGTTTTTT. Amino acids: CASSELGQGTGELFF.

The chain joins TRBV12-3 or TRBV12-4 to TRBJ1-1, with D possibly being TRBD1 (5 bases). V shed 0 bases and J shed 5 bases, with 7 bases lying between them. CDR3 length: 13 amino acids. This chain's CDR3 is CASSLARGTEAFF. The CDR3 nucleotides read TGTGCCAGCAGTTTAGCGCGGGGGACTGAAGCTTTCTTT.

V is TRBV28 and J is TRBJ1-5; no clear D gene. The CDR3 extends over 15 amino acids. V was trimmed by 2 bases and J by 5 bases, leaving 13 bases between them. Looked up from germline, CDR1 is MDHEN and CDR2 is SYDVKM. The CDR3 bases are TGTGCCAGCAGTTTAACGCAGGTAGTGGATCAGCCCCAGCATTTT. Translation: CASSLTQVVDQPQHF.

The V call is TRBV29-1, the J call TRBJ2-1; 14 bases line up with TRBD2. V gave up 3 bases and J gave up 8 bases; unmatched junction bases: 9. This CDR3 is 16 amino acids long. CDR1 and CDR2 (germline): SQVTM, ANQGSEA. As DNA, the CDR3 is TGCAGCGTTGATAGTGCGACTAGCGGGAGGGCCGATGAGCAGTTCTTC. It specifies CSVDSATSGRADEQFF.